This T cell receptor (beta chain) was recovered during a study of regulatory T cells in long-lasting Graves disease. Whole-study results and caveats: Having only a small sample size may have limited accuracy. Repertoires from persistent disease leaned toward TRBV28, TRBJ1-2 and TRBJ2-5. Whereas approximately 950 public clonotypes were shared by new patients, persistent patients shared more, at a few thousand. Persistent Graves' patients possessed reduced TCR diversity relative to recently diagnosed ones.

Of note for this clonotype: Antigen specificity is unknown.

Deletions cut 2 bases from V and 5 bases from J, with 19 bases between. This CDR3 is 15 amino acids long. Germline V gene sequence: CDR1 DFQATT, CDR2 SNEGSKA (reference sequence). Stated time point: persistent/refractory GD, antithyroid drugs over 5 years with positive TRAb. PBMC-extracted RNA yielded the TCR library. CDR3-region Arm-PCR and iRepertoire HTBI primers produced the TCR beta libraries. TCRdb independently ran MiXCR on the multiplex PCR reads; one entry per CDR3 protein. The repertoire holds 300,000 to 500,000 distinct CDR3 sequences, with 20% to 25% as singletons. The chain combines TRBV20-1 with TRBJ2-7; the D gene is possibly TRBD2 (6 bases). Sequences were derived from peripheral blood mononuclear cells (PBMCs), sampled when the disease was refractory, from a patient treated with antithyroid drugs. The clonotype originates from a female donor with Graves disease. Here the CDR3 DNA reads TGCAGTGCTAGATCCCGGACTAAGACCGTCAACGAGCAGTACTTC. It translates to CSARSRTKTVNEQYF.